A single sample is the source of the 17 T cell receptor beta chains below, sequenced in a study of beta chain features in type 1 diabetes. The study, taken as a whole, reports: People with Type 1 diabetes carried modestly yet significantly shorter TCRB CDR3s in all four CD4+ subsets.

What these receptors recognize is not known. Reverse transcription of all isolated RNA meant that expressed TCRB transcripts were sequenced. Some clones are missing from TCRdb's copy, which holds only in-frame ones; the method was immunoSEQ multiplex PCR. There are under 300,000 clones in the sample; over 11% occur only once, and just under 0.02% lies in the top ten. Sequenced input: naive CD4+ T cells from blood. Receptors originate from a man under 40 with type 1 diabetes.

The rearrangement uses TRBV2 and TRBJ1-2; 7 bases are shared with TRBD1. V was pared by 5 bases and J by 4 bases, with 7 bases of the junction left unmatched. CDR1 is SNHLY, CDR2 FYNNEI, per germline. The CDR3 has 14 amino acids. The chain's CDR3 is CASSPDRKSYGYTF. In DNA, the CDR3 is TGTGCCAGCAGTCCGGACAGGAAGAGCTATGGCTACACCTTC.

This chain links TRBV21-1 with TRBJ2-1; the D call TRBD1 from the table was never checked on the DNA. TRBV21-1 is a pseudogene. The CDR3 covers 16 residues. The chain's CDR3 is CASSPPPGLVDNEQFF. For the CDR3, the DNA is TGTGCCAGCAGCCCCCCCCCAGGGTTGGTGGACAATGAGCAGTTCTTC.

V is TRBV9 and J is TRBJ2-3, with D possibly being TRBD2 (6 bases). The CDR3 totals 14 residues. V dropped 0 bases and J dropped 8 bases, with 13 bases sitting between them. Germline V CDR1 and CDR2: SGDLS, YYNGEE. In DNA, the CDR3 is TGTGCCAGCAGCGTAGCCCGGGACGGGGGTACGCAGTATTTT. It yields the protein CASSVARDGGTQYF.

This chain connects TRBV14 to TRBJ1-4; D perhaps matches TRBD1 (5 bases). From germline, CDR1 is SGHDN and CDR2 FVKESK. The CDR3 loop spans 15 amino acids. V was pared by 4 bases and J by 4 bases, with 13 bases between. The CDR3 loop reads CASSRTTGYNEKLFF. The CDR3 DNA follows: TGTGCCAGCAGCCGAACAACAGGATATAATGAAAAACTGTTTTTT.

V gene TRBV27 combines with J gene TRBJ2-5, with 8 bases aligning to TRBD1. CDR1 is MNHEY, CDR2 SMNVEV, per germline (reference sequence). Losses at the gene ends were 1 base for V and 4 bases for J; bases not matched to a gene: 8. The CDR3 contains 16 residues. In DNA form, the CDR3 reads TGTGCCAGCAGTTTATTAGGGCAGGGGGCGGGAGAGACCCAGTACTTC. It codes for CASSLLGQGAGETQYF.

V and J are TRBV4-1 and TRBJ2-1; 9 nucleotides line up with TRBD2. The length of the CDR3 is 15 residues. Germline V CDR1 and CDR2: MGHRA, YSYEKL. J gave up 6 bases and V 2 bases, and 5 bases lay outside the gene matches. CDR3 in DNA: TGCGCCAGCAGCCAAATCCTAGCGGGACTCAATGAGCAGTTCTTC. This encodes CASSQILAGLNEQFF.

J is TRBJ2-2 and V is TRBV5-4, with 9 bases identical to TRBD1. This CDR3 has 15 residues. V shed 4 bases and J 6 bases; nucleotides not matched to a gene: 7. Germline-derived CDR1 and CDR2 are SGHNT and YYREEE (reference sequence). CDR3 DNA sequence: TGTGCCAGCAGCCCCGGGACAGGGCGTCCCGGGGAGCTGTTTTTT. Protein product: CASSPGTGRPGELFF. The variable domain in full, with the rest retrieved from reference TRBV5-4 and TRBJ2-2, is ETGVTQSPTHLIKTRGQQVTLRCSSQSGHNTVSWYQQALGQGPQFIFQYYREEENGRGNFPPRFSGLQFPNYSSELNVNALELDDSALYLCASSPGTGRPGELFFGEGSRLTVL.

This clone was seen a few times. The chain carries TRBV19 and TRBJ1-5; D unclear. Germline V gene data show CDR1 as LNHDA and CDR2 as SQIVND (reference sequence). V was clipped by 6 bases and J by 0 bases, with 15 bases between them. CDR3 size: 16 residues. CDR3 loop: CASSHLEGYSNQPQHF. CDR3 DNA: TGTGCCAGTAGCCACCTGGAGGGCTATAGCAATCAGCCCCAGCATTTT.

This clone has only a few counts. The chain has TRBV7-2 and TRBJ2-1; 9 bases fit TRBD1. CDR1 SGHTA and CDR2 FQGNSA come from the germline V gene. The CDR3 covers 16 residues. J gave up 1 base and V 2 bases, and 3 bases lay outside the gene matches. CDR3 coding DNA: TGTGCCAGCAGCTTAAGGGACAGGGTATCCTACAATGAGCAGTTCTTC. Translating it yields CASSLRDRVSYNEQFF.

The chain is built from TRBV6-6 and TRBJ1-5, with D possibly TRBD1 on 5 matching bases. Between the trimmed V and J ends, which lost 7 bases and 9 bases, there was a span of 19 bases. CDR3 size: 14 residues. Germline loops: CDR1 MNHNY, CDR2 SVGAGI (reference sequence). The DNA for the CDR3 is TGTGCCAGCATTCCCGACGGTGCCCAGGGGCCCCAGCATTTT. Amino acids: CASIPDGAQGPQHF.

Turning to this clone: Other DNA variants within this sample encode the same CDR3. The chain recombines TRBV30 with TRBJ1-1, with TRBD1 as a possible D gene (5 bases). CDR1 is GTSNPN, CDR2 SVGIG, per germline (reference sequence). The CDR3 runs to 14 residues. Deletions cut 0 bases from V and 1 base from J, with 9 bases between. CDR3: CAWSVGVENTEAFF. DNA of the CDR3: TGTGCCTGGAGTGTAGGGGTCGAGAACACTGAAGCTTTCTTT.

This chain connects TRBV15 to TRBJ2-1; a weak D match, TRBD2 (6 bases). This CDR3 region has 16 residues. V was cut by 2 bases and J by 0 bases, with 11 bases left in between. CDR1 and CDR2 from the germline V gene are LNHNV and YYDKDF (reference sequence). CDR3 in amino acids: CATSRPGRSSYNEQFF. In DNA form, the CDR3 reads TGTGCCACCAGCAGACCGGGGAGGAGCTCCTACAATGAGCAGTTCTTC.

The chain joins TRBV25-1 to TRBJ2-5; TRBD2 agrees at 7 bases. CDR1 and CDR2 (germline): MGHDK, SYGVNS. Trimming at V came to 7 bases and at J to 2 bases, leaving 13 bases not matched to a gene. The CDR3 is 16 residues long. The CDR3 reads CASTEGPGGGQETQYF. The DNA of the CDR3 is TGTGCCAGCACCGAGGGCCCGGGAGGTGGGCAAGAGACCCAGTACTTC.

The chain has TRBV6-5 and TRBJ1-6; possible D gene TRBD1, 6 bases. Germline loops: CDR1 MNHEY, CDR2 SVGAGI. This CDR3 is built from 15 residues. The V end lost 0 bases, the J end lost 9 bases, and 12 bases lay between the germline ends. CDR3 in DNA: TGTGCCAGCAGTTACTCGGACAGATCGGGTTCACCCCTCCACTTT. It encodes CASSYSDRSGSPLHF.

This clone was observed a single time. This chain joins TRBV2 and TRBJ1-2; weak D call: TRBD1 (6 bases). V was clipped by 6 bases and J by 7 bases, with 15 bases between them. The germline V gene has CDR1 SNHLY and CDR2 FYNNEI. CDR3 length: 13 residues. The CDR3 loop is CASSLGGLSGYTF. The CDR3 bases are TGTGCCAGCAGCCTAGGGGGATTGAGTGGCTACACCTTC.

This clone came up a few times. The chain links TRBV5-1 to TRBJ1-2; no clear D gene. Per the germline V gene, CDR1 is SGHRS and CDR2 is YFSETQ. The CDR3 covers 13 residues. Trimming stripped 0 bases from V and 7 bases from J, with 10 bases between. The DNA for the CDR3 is TGCGCCAGCAGCTTGGGGGAGGCGGCTGGCTACACCTTC. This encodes CASSLGEAAGYTF.

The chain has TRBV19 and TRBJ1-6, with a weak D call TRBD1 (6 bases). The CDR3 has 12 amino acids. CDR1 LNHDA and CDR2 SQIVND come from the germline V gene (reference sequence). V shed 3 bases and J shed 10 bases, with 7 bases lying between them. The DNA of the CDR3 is TGTGCCAGTAGTATGAGGGGGTCACCCCTCCACTTT. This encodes CASSMRGSPLHF.